This T cell receptor beta chain was captured in a study of blood T cell repertoires in COVID-19. TCRdb keeps only in-frame clones here, not all; method: immunoSEQ multiplex PCR. The table records some 300,000 clones, over 75% of them present only once. V shed 1 base, J shed 4 bases, and the junction held 15 bases outside the gene matches. Germline V gene lookup returns CDR1 SGHRS and CDR2 YFSETQ. CDR3 length: 19 amino acids. The sequenced sample was PBMCs or T cells enriched from blood (not recorded which). The rearrangement uses TRBV5-1 and TRBJ2-3; 10 bases are a match to TRBD2. The clonotype originates from a woman in her 30s who had recovered from COVID-19. In DNA, the CDR3 is TGCGCCAGCAGCTTGATTTCGGCGGCCCTAGCGGGGGTGGCAGATACGCAGTATTTT. It encodes CASSLISAALAGVADTQYF.